This T cell receptor (beta chain) was recorded in a study of T cells in Graves' hyperthyroidism and ophthalmopathy (dated by TCRdb to between 2018 and 2021). Regarding the study in general: Peripheral blood samples were taken at initial diagnosis, before any treatment was given. The paper describes TCR Vbeta CDR3 sequencing of about 140 peripheral blood samples, made up of some 42 ophthalmopathy patients, some 80 hyperthyroidism patients and approximately 17 progressor patients. After sampling, hyperthyroidism patients received methimazole starting at 30 mg daily, and ophthalmopathy patients received high-dose intravenous methylprednisolone. Thyroid tissue and blood T-cell repertoires from six Graves' hyperthyroidism patients were also compared in the study. A discovery cohort of roughly 100 patients, fewer than 50 with Graves' ophthalmopathy and approximately 60 with stable Graves' hyperthyroidism, was used to find distinguishing TCR V-J signatures. For training and testing, the 100 or so patients in the discovery cohort were randomly divided in a 7:3 ratio. Prospective prediction of ophthalmopathy was tested in an independent validation cohort of 18 to 20 hyperthyroidism patients and 17 patients who later progressed to ophthalmopathy. What the research found in general, with its limitations: Ophthalmopathy was separated from stable hyperthyroidism by a 13 V-J signature model, with around 90% sensitivity and approximately 81% specificity obtained in cross-validation and 80%/75% obtained in testing. Blood samples also contained most of the expanded thyroid clonotypes (frequency above 0.001), which suggests that blood repertoires may reflect thyroid immune responses. During validation, the model predicted progression to ophthalmopathy a median of approximately 6.5 months ahead of onset, with around 65% sensitivity and 72.22% specificity. Sample size was not statistically predetermined, and blinding of investigators to group allocation was not performed.

A few counts support this clonotype. Which antigen it targets is not known. No much larger clone exists at a distance of one base, and base qualities are not known. The CDR3 goes from the cysteine to the phenylalanine over 12 residues. This entry keeps only the CDR3 DNA: 36 bases, framed from base 1. Per the germline V gene (reference sequence), SEHNR is the CDR1 and FQNEAQ is the CDR2. The V and J ends are trimmed by 4 bases and 7 bases, leaving 11 bases between them. The TCR beta CDR3 regions were amplified from RNA transcripts. A first-round RT-PCR of the TCR CDR3 used the HTBI primer set with the Qiagen OneStep RT-PCR kit. A second multiplex PCR round built the libraries, followed by size selection and purification. The libraries were sequenced on an Illumina HiSeq2000 using paired-end 100 bp reads. The original pipeline was this. SOAPnuke was used to process the raw data, removing reads that contained adapters or uncalled bases, had a mean Phred below 15, or lacked an exact match to the constant primer or identifier. High-quality paired reads were merged using COPE v1.2.5, and each unique nucleotide sequence was defined as a clonotype. MiTCR v1.1 was used to align clonotypes to the IMGT TRBV, TRBD and TRBJ reference segments. The analysis was restricted to V-J combinations with a frequency above 0.0001, which together covered around 99% of the repertoires. The TCS score was defined as the ratio of F50 (clonal expansion) to E x V (chaos), calculated using BLOSUM62-based TCRdist between CDR3 peptides within each V-J. Welch's t-statistics and random forest reduced roughly 500 V-J features to 13, which were used in a naive Bayes classifier (R e1071). The public reads were run again by TCRdb, first through fastp at Q25 and then through MiXCR, and only productive beta chains were kept. Every CDR3 protein is listed once, alongside the most common genes and DNA of its rows. V and J calls and clone size were set by TCRdb, not the authors. The sample table holds about 400,000 distinct CDR3 sequences, of which 14% to 15% were seen once. The ten biggest clones cover 30% to 35% of the sample.

Graves' hyperthyroidism was defined as stable when no progression to ophthalmopathy occurred over 18 months of follow-up. Hyperthyroidism patients were newly diagnosed, with disease duration under 2 months, and aged 18 to 65 years. Patients with uncontrolled infections, other autoimmune diseases, pregnancy or lactation were excluded. Clinical symptoms, serum thyroxine and TRAb, thyroid ultrasound, and orbital computed tomography formed the basis for the diagnoses. PBMCs were isolated from about 10 ml of fresh peripheral blood by Ficoll-Paque density gradient centrifugation. Total RNA was extracted with Trizol reagent, and quality was checked on an Agilent 2100 Bioanalyzer.

The sequence was collected from a woman between 25 and 40 years old with Graves' hyperthyroidism. The sequence is built from TRBV7-9 and TRBJ2-7; TRBD2 is possibly the D segment (5 matching bases). Sample: blood. The DNA sequence follows: TGTGCCAGCAGCTCCGTCTCGGGGGAGCAGTACTTC. Protein translation: CASSSVSGEQYF.